This TCR beta chain was sequenced for a study of cytomegalovirus exposure and HLA in healthy donors. This clone was detected once. The CDR3 totals 15 residues. Between the trimmed V and J ends, which lost 5 bases and 3 bases, there was a span of 17 bases. The germline V gene has CDR1 LNHNV and CDR2 YYDKDF (reference sequence). 60 Vbeta and 13 Jbeta primers were used in PCR. Here immunoSEQ multiplex PCR was the method, and the copy in TCRdb shows in-frame clones only, minus some. The data show 80,000 to 100,000 clones, 63% seen once. This chain joins TRBV15 and TRBJ2-7, with a possible D match to TRBD1 (6 bases). The origin of this receptor is a woman between 40 and 55 years old in good health and CMV-seropositive. The sequenced material came from PBMCs. The CDR3 here is CATSEPGANLYEQYF. The DNA for the CDR3 is TGTGCCACCAGCGAACCAGGGGCTAACCTCTACGAGCAGTACTTC.